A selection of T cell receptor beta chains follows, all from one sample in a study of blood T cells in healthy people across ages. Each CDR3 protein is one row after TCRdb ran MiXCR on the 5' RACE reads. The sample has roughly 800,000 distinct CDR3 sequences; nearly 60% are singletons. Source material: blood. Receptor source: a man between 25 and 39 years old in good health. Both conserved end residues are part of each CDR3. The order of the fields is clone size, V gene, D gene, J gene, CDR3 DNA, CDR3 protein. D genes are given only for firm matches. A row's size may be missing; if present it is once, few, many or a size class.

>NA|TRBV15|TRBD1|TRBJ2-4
TGTGCCACCAGCAGAGATCGAGGAGGGACAGGCTTAGCCAAAAACATTCAGTACTTC
CATSRDRGGTGLAKNIQYF
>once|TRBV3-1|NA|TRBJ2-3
TGTGCCAGCAGCCCGCCAGGGGCGGGCCGTACGGAGACGCAGTATTTT
CASSPPGAGRTETQYF
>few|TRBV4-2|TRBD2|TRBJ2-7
TGTGCCAGCAGCCAAGACCCCGGTCGTCCGGGACTAGCGGGAGTCAGGGGCCTTTACGAGCAGTACTTC
CASSQDPGRPGLAGVRGLYEQYF
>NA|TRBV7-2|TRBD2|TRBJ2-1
TGTGCCAGCAGCCAAGGACTAGCGGGAGGGAAGCAGTTCTTC
CASSQGLAGGKQFF
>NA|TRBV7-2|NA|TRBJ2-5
TGTGCCAGCAGCTTTCCGACGACAAACCTTGAAGAGACCCAGTACTTC
CASSFPTTNLEETQYF
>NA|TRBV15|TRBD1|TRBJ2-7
TGTGCCATAGGTACAGGGGAGACCTACGAGCAGTACTTC
CAIGTGETYEQYF
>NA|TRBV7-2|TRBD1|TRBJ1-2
TGTGCCAGCAGCCCGGGACAGGGCGGGCAATATGGCTACACCTTC
CASSPGQGGQYGYTF
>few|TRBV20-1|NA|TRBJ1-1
TGCAGTGCTAGAGATGCGGGGGGCACTGAAGCTTTCTTT
CSARDAGGTEAFF
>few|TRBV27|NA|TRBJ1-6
TGTGCCAGCAGTTTAGGGACCCCCGGAACCGCGGCCCACGGGCGTAATTCACCCCTCCACTTT
CASSLGTPGTAAHGRNSPLHF
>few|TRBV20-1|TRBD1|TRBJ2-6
TGCAGTCACAACAAGACAGGGACTGGGGCCAACGTCCTGACTTTC
CSHNKTGTGANVLTF
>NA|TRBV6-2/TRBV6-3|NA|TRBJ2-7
TGTGCCAGCAGTCCGCCAGCGGGTCCACCCTACGAGCAGTACTTC
CASSPPAGPPYEQYF
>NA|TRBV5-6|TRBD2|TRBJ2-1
TGTGCCAGCAGCCCCGGGACTAGCTCGATCAATGAGCAGTTCTTC
CASSPGTSSINEQFF
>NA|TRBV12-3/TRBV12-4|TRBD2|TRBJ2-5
TGTGCCAGCAGTACCCCTCGGGAGAGCGGGGGGGCCTCGGAGGAGCAGTACTTC
CASSTPRESGGASEEQYF
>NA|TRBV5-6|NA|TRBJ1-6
TGTGCCAGCAACTTTTGGGATAGGGATTCACCCCTCCACTTT
CASNFWDRDSPLHF
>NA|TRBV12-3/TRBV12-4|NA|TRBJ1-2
TGTGCCAGCAGTCCGCAGGGTACTGGCTACACCTTC
CASSPQGTGYTF
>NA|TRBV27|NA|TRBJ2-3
TGTGCCAGCGATCAATACGGGGCTAGCGGCACAGATACGCAGTATTTT
CASDQYGASGTDTQYF
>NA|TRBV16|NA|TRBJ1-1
TGTGCCAGCAGCCAATTGGTGGGAGCGGGGGGCCCGGCTTTCTTT
CASSQLVGAGGPAFF
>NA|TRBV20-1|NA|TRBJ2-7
TGCAGTGCTAGAGATCTCAGCAGAGTACTAGGCCGCTACGAGCAGTACTTC
CSARDLSRVLGRYEQYF
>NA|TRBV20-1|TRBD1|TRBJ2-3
TGCAGTGCTCTTCCGATTACAGGGGAGAACACTGATACGCAGTATTTT
CSALPITGENTDTQYF
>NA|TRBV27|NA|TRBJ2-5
TGTGCCAGCAGTGGCAGCAATAAGCAGTACTTC
CASSGSNKQYF
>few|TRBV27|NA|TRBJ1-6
TGTGCCAGCAGTTTCTCAGGATGGGGAAATTCACCCCTCCACTTT
CASSFSGWGNSPLHF
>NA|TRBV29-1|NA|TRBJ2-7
TGCAGCGGGGGTGACAGCCCAGGGCAGTACTTC
CSGGDSPGQYF
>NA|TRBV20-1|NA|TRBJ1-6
TGCAGTGCTAGAGATCTAGTGGGGCTCAATAATTCACCCCTCCACTTT
CSARDLVGLNNSPLHF
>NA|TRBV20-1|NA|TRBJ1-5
TGCAGTGCTACGTCCGGAAATCAGCCCCAGCATTTT
CSATSGNQPQHF
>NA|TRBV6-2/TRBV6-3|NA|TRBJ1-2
TGTGCCAGCAGTTACCGGGCCATGGGTGGCTACACCTTC
CASSYRAMGGYTF
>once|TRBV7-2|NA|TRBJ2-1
TGTGCCAGCAAAGCCAAAGATTACAATGAGCAGTTCTTC
CASKAKDYNEQFF
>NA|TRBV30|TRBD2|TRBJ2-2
TGTGCCTGGAGTGACGCTAGCGGGAGGAGAACCGGGGAGCTGTTTTTT
CAWSDASGRRTGELFF
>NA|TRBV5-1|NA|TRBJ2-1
TGCGCCAGCAGCCAAACTCTGGGTCCCGACGGGGGTGAGCAGTTCTTC
CASSQTLGPDGGEQFF
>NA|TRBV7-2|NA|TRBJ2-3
TGTGCCAGCAGCCCGCACGCCAGAAACCCCACAGATACGCAGTATTTT
CASSPHARNPTDTQYF
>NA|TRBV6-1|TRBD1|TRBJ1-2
TGTGCCAGCAGTGGCGGGGACAGCGAGTATTCCTATGGCTACACCTTC
CASSGGDSEYSYGYTF
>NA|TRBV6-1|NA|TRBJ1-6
TGTGCCAGCAGTGAAGAGGGTCGGAATTCACCCCTCCACTTT
CASSEEGRNSPLHF
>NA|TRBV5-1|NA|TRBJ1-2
TGCGCCAGCAGCTTGGCGGCAGCAATCTATGGCTACACCTTC
CASSLAAAIYGYTF
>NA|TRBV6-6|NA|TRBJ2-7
TGTGCCAGCAGTTACTTTGGGTACTACGAGCAGTACTTC
CASSYFGYYEQYF
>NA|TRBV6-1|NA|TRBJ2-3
TGTGCCAGCAGAAAGGCCCCTACTAGTACCTACACAGATACGCAGTATTTT
CASRKAPTSTYTDTQYF
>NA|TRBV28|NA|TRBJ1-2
TGTGCCAGCAGTCCGACAGATTATGGCTACACCTTC
CASSPTDYGYTF
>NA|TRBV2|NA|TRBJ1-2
TGTGCCAGCAGGGAAGGGGCGTACTATGGCTACACCTTC
CASREGAYYGYTF
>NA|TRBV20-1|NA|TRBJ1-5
TGCGGCTCCCTTCCAAGCGCGGGGGTTTTGGGAAATCAGCCCCAGCATTTT
CGSLPSAGVLGNQPQHF
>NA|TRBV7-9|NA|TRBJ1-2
TGTGCCAGCAGCTTACCGACAGACTTCTATGGCTACACCTTC
CASSLPTDFYGYTF
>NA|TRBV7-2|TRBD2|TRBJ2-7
TGTGCCAGCAGCGCGGGACTAGCGGGATACGAGCAGTACTTC
CASSAGLAGYEQYF
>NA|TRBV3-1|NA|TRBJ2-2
TGTGCCAGCAGCCATGTAGGCACCGGGGAGCTGTTTTTT
CASSHVGTGELFF
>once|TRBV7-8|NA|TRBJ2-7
TGTGCCAGCAGCCGGCTTGGTCACTACGAGCAGTACTTC
CASSRLGHYEQYF
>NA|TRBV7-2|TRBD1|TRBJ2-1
TGTGCCAGCAGCTTCCAGGGGGCTGGGAGAAATGAGCAGTTCTTC
CASSFQGAGRNEQFF
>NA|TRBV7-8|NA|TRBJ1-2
TGTGCCAGCAGCGTGCGGGGCGTTGACAACTATGGCTACACCTTC
CASSVRGVDNYGYTF
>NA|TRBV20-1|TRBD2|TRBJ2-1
TGCAGTGCTCCGGGGGGCGGGAGGTCCCCCTACAATGAGCAGTTCTTC
CSAPGGGRSPYNEQFF
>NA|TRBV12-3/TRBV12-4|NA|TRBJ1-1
TGTGCCAACAGTTTCCAGGCGTTGAACACTGAAGCTTTCTTT
CANSFQALNTEAFF
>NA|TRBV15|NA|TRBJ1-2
TGTGCCACCAGCGACCGGGCCCTAGGTGGCTACACCTTC
CATSDRALGGYTF
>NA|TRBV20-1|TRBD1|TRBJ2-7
TGCAGTGCTGACTCGAGGGACAGGGACTACGAGCAGTACTTC
CSADSRDRDYEQYF
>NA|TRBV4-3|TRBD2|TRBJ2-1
TGCGCCAGCAGCCAAGAGATTGAGCGGGAGGGGCTGTACAATGAGCAGTTCTTC
CASSQEIEREGLYNEQFF
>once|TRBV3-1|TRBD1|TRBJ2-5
TGTGCCAGCAGCAACCTAGGGGGCGGCCAAGAGACCCAGTACTTC
CASSNLGGGQETQYF
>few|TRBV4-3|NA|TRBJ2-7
TGCGCCAGCAGCCAAGGCGCCTTCTCCTACGAGCAGTACTTC
CASSQGAFSYEQYF
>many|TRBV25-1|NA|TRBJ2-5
TGTGCCAGCAGTGAACGTCTTCAGGGTTGGGAGACCCAGTACTTC
CASSERLQGWETQYF